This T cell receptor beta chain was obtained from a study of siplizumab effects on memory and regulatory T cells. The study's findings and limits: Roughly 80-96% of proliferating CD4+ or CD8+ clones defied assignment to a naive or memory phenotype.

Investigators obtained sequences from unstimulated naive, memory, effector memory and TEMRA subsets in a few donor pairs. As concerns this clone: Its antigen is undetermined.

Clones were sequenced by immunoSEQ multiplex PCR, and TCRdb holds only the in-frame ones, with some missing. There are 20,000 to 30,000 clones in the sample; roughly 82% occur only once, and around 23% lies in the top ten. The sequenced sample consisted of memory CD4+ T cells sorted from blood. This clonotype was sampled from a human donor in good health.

In DNA, the CDR3 is TGTGCCAGCAGCGTTCGTCCAGCGGGAGGAACCGGACTGTTTTTT. Its translation: CASSVRPAGGTGLFF. The V gene is TRBV9, the J gene TRBJ2-2; 9 positions match TRBD2. The V gene end was trimmed by 2 bases and the J gene end by 14 bases; junction bases not matched to a gene: 13. Looked up from germline, CDR1 is SGDLS and CDR2 is YYNGEE. The CDR3 has 15 residues.